This T cell receptor (beta chain) was sequenced during a study of PD-L1 blockade in urothelial cancer. Whole-study findings and limits: Durable benefit was linked to greater 3-week expansion of tumor-associated blood clones.

The CDR3 covers 14 residues. The V and J ends lost 5 bases and 4 bases, in that order; junction bases with no gene match: 6. CDR1 is MNHEY, CDR2 SMNVEV, per germline (reference sequence). On this clone: Its antigen is undetermined.

Clones were read by immunoSEQ multiplex PCR, and TCRdb kept only the in-frame ones, dropping some. The sample has tens of thousands of clones; roughly 79% are singletons. Noted time point: pretreatment peripheral blood. The clonotype comes from a man between 65 and 85 years old with urothelial cancer. Sequenced material: PBMCs, taken around atezolizumab (anti-PD-L1) treatment. V and J are TRBV27 and TRBJ2-7; 9 nucleotides line up with TRBD2. The CDR3 DNA reads TGTGCCAGCAGTCCCGGGACTAGCAGATACGAGCAGTACTTC. This codes for CASSPGTSRYEQYF.